This T cell receptor beta chain derives from a study of blood T cell repertoires in COVID-19. Using immunoSEQ multiplex PCR, the repertoire was profiled, and TCRdb retains in-frame clones only, with some absent. The data hold approximately 430,000 clones, with around 86% observed a single time. Per germline, CDR1 SNHLY and CDR2 FYNNEI. The CDR3 extends over 18 amino acids. V shed 0 bases and J 3 bases; nucleotides not matched to a gene: 12. This clone has a single count. Material for sequencing was peripheral blood. This chain uses TRBV2 with TRBJ1-1; TRBD1 matches 8 bases. The receptor was derived from a woman aged 30 to 39 with active or convalescent COVID-19. In DNA, the CDR3 is TGTGCCAGCAGTGAAGCGGGGACAGGCAATAGGGGAGACACTGAAGCTTTCTTT. Its translation: CASSEAGTGNRGDTEAFF.